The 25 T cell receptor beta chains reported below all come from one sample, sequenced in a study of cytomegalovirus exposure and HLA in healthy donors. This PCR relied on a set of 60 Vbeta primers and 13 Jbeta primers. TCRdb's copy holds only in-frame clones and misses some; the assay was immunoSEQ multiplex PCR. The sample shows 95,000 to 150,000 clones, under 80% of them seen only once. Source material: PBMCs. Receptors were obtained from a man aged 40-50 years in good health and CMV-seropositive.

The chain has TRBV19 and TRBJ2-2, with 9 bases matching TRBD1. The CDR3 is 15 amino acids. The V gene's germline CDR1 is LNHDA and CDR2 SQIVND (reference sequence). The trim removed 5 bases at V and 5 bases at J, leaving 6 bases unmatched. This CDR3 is CASSPRDRDTGELFF. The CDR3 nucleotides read TGTGCCAGTAGTCCCCGGGACAGGGATACCGGGGAGCTGTTTTTT.

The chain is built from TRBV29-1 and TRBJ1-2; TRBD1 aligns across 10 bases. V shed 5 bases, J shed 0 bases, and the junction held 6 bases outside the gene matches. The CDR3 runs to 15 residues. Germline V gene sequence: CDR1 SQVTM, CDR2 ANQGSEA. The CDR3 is CSVNRDRGANYGYTF. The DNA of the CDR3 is TGCAGCGTTAATCGGGACAGGGGAGCTAACTATGGCTACACCTTC.

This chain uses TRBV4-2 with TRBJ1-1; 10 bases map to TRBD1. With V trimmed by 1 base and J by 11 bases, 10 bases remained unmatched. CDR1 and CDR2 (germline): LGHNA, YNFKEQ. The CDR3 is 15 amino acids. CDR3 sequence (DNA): TGTGCCAGCAGCCAAGGACAGGGGGCATCTCGTGAGGCTTTCTTT. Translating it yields CASSQGQGASREAFF.

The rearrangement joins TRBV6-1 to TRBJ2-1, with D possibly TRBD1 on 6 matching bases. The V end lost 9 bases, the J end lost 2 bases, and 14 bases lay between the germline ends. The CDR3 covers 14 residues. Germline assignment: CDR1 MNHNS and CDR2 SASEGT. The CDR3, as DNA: TGTGCCAGTACCAGGGGCGCCGCCTACAATGAGCAGTTCTTC. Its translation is CASTRGAAYNEQFF.

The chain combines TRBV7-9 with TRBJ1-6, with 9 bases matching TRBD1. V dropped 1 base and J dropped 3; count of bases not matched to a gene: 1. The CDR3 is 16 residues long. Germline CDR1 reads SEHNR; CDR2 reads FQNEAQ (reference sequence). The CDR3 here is CASSLGDRDYNSPLHF. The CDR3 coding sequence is TGTGCCAGCAGCTTAGGGGACAGGGACTATAATTCACCCCTCCACTTT.

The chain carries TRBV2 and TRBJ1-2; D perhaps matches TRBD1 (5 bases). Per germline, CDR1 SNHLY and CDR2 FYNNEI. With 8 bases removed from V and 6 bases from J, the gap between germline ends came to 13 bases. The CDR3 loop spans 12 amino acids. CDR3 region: CASLSGTNGYTF. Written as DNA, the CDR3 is TGTGCCAGCCTCTCCGGGACTAATGGCTACACCTTC.

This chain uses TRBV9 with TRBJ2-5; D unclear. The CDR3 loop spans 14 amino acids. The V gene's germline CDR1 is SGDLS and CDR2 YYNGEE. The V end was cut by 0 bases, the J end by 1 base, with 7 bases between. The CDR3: CASSVALSQETQYF. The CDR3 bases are TGTGCCAGCAGCGTAGCGTTGAGCCAAGAGACCCAGTACTTC.

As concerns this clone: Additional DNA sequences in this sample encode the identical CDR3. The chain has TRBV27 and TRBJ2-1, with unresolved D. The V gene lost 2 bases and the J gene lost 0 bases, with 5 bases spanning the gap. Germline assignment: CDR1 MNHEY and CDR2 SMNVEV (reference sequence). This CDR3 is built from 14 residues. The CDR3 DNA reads TGTGCCAGCAGTTTAGGTAGCTCCTACAATGAGCAGTTCTTC. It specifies CASSLGSSYNEQFF.

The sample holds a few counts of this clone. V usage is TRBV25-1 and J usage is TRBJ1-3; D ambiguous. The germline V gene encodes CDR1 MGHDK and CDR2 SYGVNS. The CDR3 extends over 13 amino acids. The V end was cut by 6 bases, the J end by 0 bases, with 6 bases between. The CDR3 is CASRASSGNTIYF. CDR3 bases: TGTGCCAGCAGAGCGAGCTCTGGAAACACCATATATTTT.

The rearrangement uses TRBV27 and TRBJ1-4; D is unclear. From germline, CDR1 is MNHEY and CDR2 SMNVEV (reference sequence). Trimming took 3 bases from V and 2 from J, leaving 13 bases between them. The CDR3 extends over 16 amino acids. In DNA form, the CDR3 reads TGTGCCAGCAGTTTGCGAGGGATTATCACTAATGAAAAACTGTTTTTT. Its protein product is CASSLRGIITNEKLFF.

The CDR3 DNA reads as TGTGCCAGCAGCTTAGTTAGTCTAATGTCTGGAAACACCATATATTTT. It is translated as CASSLVSLMSGNTIYF. The V and J genes are TRBV7-2 and TRBJ1-3, with no clear D. Germline CDR1 SGHTA, CDR2 FQGNSA. The length of the CDR3 is 16 residues. The germline V and J ends were trimmed by 1 base and 1 base, with 11 bases remaining between them.

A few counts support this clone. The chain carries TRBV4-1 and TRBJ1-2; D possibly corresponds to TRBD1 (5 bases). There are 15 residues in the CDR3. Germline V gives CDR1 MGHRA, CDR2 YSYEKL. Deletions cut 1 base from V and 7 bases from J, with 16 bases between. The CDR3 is CASSQAWQGVGGYTF. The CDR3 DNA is TGCGCCAGCAGCCAAGCCTGGCAGGGTGTTGGTGGCTACACCTTC.

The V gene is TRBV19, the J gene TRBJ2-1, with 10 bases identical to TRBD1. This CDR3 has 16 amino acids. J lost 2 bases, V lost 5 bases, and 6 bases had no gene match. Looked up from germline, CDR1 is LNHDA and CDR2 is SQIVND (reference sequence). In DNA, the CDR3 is TGTGCCAGTAGTCCCGGGACAGGGGTTACCTACAATGAGCAGTTCTTC. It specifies CASSPGTGVTYNEQFF. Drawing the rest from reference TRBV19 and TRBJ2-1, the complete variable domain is DGGITQSPKYLFRKEGQNVTLSCEQNLNHDAMYWYRQDPGQGLRLIYYSQIVNDFQKGDIAEGYSVSREKKESFPLTVTSAQKNPTAFYLCASSPGTGVTYNEQFFGPGTRLTVL.

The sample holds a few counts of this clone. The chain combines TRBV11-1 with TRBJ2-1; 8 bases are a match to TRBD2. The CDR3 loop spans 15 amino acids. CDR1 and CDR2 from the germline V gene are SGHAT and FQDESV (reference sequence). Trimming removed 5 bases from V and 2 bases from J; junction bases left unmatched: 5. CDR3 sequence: CASSHLAGPYNEQFF. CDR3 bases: TGTGCCAGCAGCCACCTAGCGGGTCCCTACAATGAGCAGTTCTTC.

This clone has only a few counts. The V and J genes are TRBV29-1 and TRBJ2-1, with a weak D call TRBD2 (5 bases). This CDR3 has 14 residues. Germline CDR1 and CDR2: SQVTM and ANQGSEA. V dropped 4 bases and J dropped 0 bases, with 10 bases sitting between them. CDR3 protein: CSVGSGSSYNEQFF. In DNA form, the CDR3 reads TGCAGCGTTGGCAGCGGTAGCTCCTACAATGAGCAGTTCTTC.

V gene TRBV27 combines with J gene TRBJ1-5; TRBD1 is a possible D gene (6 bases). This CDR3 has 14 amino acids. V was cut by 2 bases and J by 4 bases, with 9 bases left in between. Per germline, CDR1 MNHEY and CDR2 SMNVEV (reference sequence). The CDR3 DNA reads TGTGCCAGCAGTTTAGGACAGATAAATCAGCCCCAGCATTTT. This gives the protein CASSLGQINQPQHF.

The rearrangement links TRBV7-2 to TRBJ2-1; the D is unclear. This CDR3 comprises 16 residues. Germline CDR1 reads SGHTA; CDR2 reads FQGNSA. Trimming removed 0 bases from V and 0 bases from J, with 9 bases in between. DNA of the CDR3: TGTGCCAGCAGCTTAGCGAGGCTGAGCTCCTACAATGAGCAGTTCTTC. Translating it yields CASSLARLSSYNEQFF.

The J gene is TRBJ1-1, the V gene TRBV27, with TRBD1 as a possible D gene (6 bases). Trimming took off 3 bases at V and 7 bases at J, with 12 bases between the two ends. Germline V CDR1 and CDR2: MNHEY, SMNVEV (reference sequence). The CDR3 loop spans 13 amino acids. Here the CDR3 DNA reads TGTGCCAGCAGTTTTCTCGGACAGAATGAAGCTTTCTTT. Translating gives CASSFLGQNEAFF.

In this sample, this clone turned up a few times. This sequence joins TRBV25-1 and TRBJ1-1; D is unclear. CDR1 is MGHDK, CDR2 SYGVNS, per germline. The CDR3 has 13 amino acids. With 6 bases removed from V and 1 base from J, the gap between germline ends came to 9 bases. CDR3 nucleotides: TGTGCCAGCAGCCTTTCGGGGAACACTGAAGCTTTCTTT. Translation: CASSLSGNTEAFF.

The CDR3 sequence: CASSPEPGDEKLFF. CDR3 in DNA: TGCGCCAGCAGCCCGGAACCCGGGGATGAAAAACTGTTTTTT. The rearrangement joins TRBV5-1 to TRBJ1-4, with no clear D. V gave up 4 bases and J gave up 6 bases, with 13 bases separating them. CDR3 size: 14 residues. The germline V gene has CDR1 SGHRS and CDR2 YFSETQ.

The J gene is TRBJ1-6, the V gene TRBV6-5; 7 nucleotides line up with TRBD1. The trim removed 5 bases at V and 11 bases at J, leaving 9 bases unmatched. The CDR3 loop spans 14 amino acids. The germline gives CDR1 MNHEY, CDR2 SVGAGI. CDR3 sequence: CASSRGGEGPPLHF. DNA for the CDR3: TGTGCCAGCAGTCGAGGGGGCGAAGGACCACCCCTCCACTTT.

CDR3 sequence reads: CASSFGGYSNQPQHF. The CDR3 bases are TGTGCCAGCAGCTTTGGCGGTTATAGCAATCAGCCCCAGCATTTT. V and J are TRBV5-8 and TRBJ1-5; D uncertain. Between the trimmed V and J ends, which lost 2 bases and 0 bases, there was a span of 9 bases. This CDR3 has 15 amino acids. Per the germline V gene, CDR1 is SGHTS and CDR2 is YDEGEE.

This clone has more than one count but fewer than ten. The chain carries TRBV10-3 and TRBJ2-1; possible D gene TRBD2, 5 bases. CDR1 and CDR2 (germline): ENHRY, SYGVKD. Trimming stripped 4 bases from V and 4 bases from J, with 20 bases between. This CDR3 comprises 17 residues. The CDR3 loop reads CAISVGNSGKPYNEQFF. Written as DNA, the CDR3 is TGTGCCATCAGTGTAGGAAACTCGGGGAAGCCTTACAATGAGCAGTTCTTC.

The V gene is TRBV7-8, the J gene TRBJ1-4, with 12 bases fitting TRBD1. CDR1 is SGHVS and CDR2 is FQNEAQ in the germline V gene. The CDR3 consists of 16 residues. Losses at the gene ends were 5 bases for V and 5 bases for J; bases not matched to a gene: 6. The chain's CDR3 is CASSLSGTGGNEKLFF. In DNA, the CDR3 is TGTGCCAGCAGCCTGTCCGGGACAGGGGGCAATGAAAAACTGTTTTTT.

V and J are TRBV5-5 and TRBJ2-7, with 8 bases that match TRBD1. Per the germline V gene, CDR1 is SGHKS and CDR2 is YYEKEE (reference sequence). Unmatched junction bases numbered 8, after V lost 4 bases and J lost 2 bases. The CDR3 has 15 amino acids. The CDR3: CASSVTGQGPYEQYF. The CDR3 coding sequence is TGTGCCAGCAGCGTAACCGGACAGGGCCCCTACGAGCAGTACTTC. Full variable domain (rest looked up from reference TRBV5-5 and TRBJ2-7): DAGVTQSPTHLIKTRGQQVTLRCSPISGHKSVSWYQQVLGQGPQFIFQYYEKEERGRGNFPDRFSARQFPNYSSELNVNALLLGDSALYLCASSVTGQGPYEQYFGPGTRLTVT.